This TCR beta chain was recovered during a study of vaccination and CD4 T cells after COVID-19. Study conclusions and caveats: Median numbers of SARS-CoV-2-reactive clonotypes increased from around 19 to 38 (not a significant change).

Cultured CD4+ T-cell DNA underwent Oncomine TCR Beta short-read sequencing. DNA came from CD4+ T cells after culture. TCRdb independently ran MiXCR on the PCR reads; one entry per CDR3 protein. This sample has some 13,000 distinct CDR3 sequences, with over 40% found just once. The treatment is: approximately nine-day PBMC culture with coronavirus spike peptide pools or control peptides (ViraFEST assay). On this clonotype itself: Its target is not known.

The V segment lost 5 bases and the J segment 9 bases; nucleotides outside the gene matches: 9. The CDR3 sequence is 14 residues long. The specimen sequenced was CD4+ T cells from blood, cultured in vitro. The TCR originated in a human donor who had recovered from COVID-19. This sequence joins TRBV12-3 or TRBV12-4 and TRBJ1-2, with TRBD1 matching over 10 bases. CDR3 coding DNA: TGTGCCAGCAGTCGGACAGGGGGTTTATCGAGCTACACCTTC. Protein product: CASSRTGGLSSYTF.